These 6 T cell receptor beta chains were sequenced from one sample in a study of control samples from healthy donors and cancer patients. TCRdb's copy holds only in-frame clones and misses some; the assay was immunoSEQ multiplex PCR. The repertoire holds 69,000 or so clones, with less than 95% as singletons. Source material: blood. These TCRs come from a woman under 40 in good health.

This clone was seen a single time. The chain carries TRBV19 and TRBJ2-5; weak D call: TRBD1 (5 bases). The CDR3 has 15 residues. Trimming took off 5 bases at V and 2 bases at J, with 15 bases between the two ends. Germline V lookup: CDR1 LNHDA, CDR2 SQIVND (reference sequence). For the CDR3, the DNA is TGTGCCAGTAGTTCTCGAAGGACACCTCAAGAGACCCAGTACTTC. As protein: CASSSRRTPQETQYF.

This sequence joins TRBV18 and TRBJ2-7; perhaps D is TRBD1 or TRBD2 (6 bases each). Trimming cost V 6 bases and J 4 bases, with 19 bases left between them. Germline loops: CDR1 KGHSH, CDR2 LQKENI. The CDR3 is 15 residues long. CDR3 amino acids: CASSWSGGRGYEQYF. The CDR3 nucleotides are TGTGCCAGCTCCTGGTCCGGGGGCCGAGGGTACGAGCAGTACTTC.

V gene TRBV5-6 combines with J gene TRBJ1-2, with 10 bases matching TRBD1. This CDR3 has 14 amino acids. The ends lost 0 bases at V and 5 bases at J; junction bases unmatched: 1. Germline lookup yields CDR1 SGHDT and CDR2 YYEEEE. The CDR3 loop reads CASSLGGQGYGYTF. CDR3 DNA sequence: TGTGCCAGCAGCTTGGGGGGACAGGGGTATGGCTACACCTTC. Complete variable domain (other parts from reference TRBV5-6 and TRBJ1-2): DAGVTQSPTHLIKTRGQQVTLRCSPKSGHDTVSWYQQALGQGPQFIFQYYEEEERQRGNFPDRFSGHQFPNYSSELNVNALLLGDSALYLCASSLGGQGYGYTFGSGTRLTVV.

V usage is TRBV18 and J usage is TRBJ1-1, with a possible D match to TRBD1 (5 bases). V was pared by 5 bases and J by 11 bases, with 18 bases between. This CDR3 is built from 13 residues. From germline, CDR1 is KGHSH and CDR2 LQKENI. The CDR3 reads CASSTLLGGNAFF. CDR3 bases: TGTGCCAGCTCAACACTCCTTGGGGGGAACGCTTTCTTT.

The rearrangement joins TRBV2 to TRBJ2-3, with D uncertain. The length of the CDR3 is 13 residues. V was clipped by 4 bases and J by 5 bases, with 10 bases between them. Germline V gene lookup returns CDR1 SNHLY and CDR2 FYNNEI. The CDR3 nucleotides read TGTGCCAGCAGTGCTCCCGGTATAGATACGCAGTATTTT. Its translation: CASSAPGIDTQYF.

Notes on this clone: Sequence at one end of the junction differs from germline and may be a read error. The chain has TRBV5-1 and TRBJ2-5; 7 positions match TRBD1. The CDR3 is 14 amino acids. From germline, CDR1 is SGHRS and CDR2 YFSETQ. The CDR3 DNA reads TGCGCCAGTCAACAAGGGACAGTCCAAGAGGCCCAGTACTTC. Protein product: CASQQGTVQEAQYF.